This T cell receptor beta chain was recovered during a study of cytomegalovirus exposure and HLA in healthy donors. Worth noting for this clone: Its specificity is unknown.

This table comes from immunoSEQ multiplex PCR, and its TCRdb copy is limited to in-frame clones, with some not included. The sample lists about 110,000 clones; approximately 90% were seen once. Findings and limits, study-wide: Cytomegalovirus association was assigned to about 150 TCR beta chains. The classifier reportedly diagnosed cytomegalovirus status with high specificity and sensitivity. Rarity characterized most TCR sequences, yet some public TCRs appeared in many donors.

The donors were in the approximately 120-subject validation cohort, distinct from the roughly 670-subject first cohort. V shed 0 bases and J shed 10 bases, with 10 bases lying between them. This CDR3 region has 13 residues. Germline CDR1 LGHNA, CDR2 YNFKEQ. The sequencing sample was made of PBMCs. The V and J genes are TRBV4-2 and TRBJ2-1; possible D gene TRBD2, 5 bases. The sequence was collected from a young woman in good health and CMV-seropositive. The CDR3 coding sequence is TGTGCCAGCAGCCAAGATATGGGGAGCGAGCAGTTCTTC. Protein sequence: CASSQDMGSEQFF.